Sequencing of this T cell receptor (beta chain) was carried out in a study of blood T cell repertoires in COVID-19. On the study more broadly: Acute-phase and convalescent COVID-19 samples originated in the United States, Italy and Spain. T cells, B-cell-depleted T cells, or PBMCs supplied cDNA or gDNA.

V lost 4 bases and J lost 7; bases outside the gene matches: 5. The CDR3 consists of 14 residues. Germline V gene lookup returns CDR1 SGHNT and CDR2 YYREEE (reference sequence). In the original analysis: The authors estimated nucleated cell counts from reference gene primer amplification. Sequencing used immunoSEQ multiplex PCR; TCRdb keeps in-frame clones, though not all of them. V and J calls and clone size follow that table, whereas D and trimming were derived from the DNA. This table holds more than 100,000 clones, around 88% found once. This sequence joins TRBV5-4 and TRBJ1-4; 9 positions agree with TRBD1. Sequenced: peripheral blood. The receptor's source is a middle-aged man with active or convalescent COVID-19. The CDR3, as DNA: TGTGCCAGCAGCCGACAGGGGGAAGGTGAAAAACTGTTTTTT. Residues: CASSRQGEGEKLFF.